By sample fraction, the clone carrying this T cell receptor (beta chain) is medium-sized. Trimming removed 5 bases from V and 4 bases from J, with 14 bases in between. CDR1 LNHDA and CDR2 SQIVND come from the germline V gene (reference sequence). The CDR3 contains 14 residues. PCR primers comprised 60 Vbeta and 13 Jbeta primers. As processed by the authors: In a later analysis, 75 million to 85 million unique TCR beta chains included roughly 11 million shared by two or more donors. Generated by immunoSEQ multiplex PCR, the TCRdb table keeps only in-frame clones and is missing some. V, J and clone size reflect that table, while D and trimming were determined from the DNA. The table includes 110,000 or so clones, about 79% detected once. These data originate in a study of cytomegalovirus exposure and HLA in healthy donors.

This receptor was identified in a human donor in good health. Sequencing was performed on PBMCs. The chain carries TRBV19 and TRBJ1-1; perhaps TRBD1 as D (5 bases). The CDR3 DNA follows: TGTGCCAGTAGTCTCACGAGGGGACTCACTGAAGCTTTCTTT. It encodes CASSLTRGLTEAFF.